This TCR beta chain was identified during a study of T cell clonotyping in hematopoietic cell transplantation. Study results and limitations: Cells were unsorted, so CD4 and CD8 contributions were not separated. Few recipient clonotypes overlapped donors; over 95% were de novo at given depth.

V shed 3 bases and J 7 bases; nucleotides not matched to a gene: 8. Looked up from germline, CDR1 is LGHNA and CDR2 is YSLEER. The CDR3 contains 16 residues. Recipient blood drawn about 28 days pretransplant and days 30, 100, 180 after. This clone was detected only once. Antigen specificity is unknown. Profiling relied on immunoSEQ multiplex PCR, and the TCRdb table lists in-frame clones only, not all of them. The sample lists some 9,400 clones, about three quarters occurring once. The chain is built from TRBV4-3 and TRBJ1-6, with 8 bases identical to TRBD1. The material was PBMCs, obtained 180 days after allogeneic stem cell transplant. This clonotype was obtained from a male patient in his thirties or forties who had an allogeneic stem cell transplant from a related donor, so the T cells may come from the graft donor. Some clones in this sample may be carry-over from other donors' samples. The CDR3 loop reads CASSHSRQGNNSPLHF. The CDR3 DNA is TGCGCCAGCAGCCATTCGCGACAGGGGAACAATTCACCCCTCCACTTT.